The 30 T cell receptor beta chains below come from one sample, sequenced in a study of T-cell reconstitution after alpha-beta-depleted transplantation in children. During its preparation, the TCRbeta library received unique molecular identifiers. TCRdb itself ran the PCR reads through MiXCR, one entry per CDR3 protein. The sample holds approximately 110,000 distinct CDR3 sequences, 10% seen once. Sequenced here: PBMCs, sampled before TCRalphabeta/CD19-depleted stem cell transplant. The receptors stem from a boy between 2 and 15 years old with acute lymphoblastic leukemia, due to receive a stem cell transplant.

The chain employs TRBV29-1 and TRBJ1-2, with D unresolved. The CDR3 contains 12 residues. V was clipped by 3 bases and J by 3 bases, with 8 bases between them. Germline loops: CDR1 SQVTM, CDR2 ANQGSEA. The chain's CDR3 is CSVDVFDYGYTF. The CDR3 DNA reads TGCAGCGTTGACGTGTTCGACTATGGCTACACCTTC.

The chain is built from TRBV19 and TRBJ2-1; no definite D call. The V end was cut by 2 bases, the J end by 2 bases, with 7 bases between. The CDR3 consists of 14 residues. Looked up from germline, CDR1 is LNHDA and CDR2 is SQIVND (reference sequence). The CDR3 loop reads CASSILVTYNEQFF. In DNA, the CDR3 is TGTGCCAGTAGTATACTAGTGACCTACAATGAGCAGTTCTTC. The full variable domain, completed using reference TRBV19 and TRBJ2-1, is DGGITQSPKYLFRKEGQNVTLSCEQNLNHDAMYWYRQDPGQGLRLIYYSQIVNDFQKGDIAEGYSVSREKKESFPLTVTSAQKNPTAFYLCASSILVTYNEQFFGPGTRLTVL.

This clonotype was detected a few times. This chain uses TRBV5-1 with TRBJ2-1, with D possibly TRBD2 on 6 matching bases. V was cut by 7 bases and J by 6 bases, with 17 bases left in between. The CDR3 runs to 14 residues. Germline assignment: CDR1 SGHRS and CDR2 YFSETQ. CDR3 sequence (DNA): TGCGCCAGCTATCCTGCGGGGCGGATCAATGAGCAGTTCTTC. Translated, it gives CASYPAGRINEQFF.

This clonotype has more than one count but fewer than ten. The chain recombines TRBV6-5 with TRBJ2-7; the D call may be TRBD1 or TRBD2 (5 bases each). The CDR3 is 16 residues long. V lost 4 bases, J lost 1 base, and 17 bases lay in between. CDR1 is MNHEY and CDR2 is SVGAGI in the germline V gene. The CDR3 DNA sequence: TGTGCCAGCAGTTTTATAGGGGCTAGCAGATCCTACGAGCAGTACTTC. Protein: CASSFIGASRSYEQYF.

The CDR3 sequence: CASSNTGGLNNEQFF. The CDR3 bases are TGTGCCAGCAGTAATACAGGGGGCCTTAACAATGAGCAGTTCTTC. The chain joins TRBV27 to TRBJ2-1; 9 bases fit TRBD1. CDR1 and CDR2 (germline): MNHEY, SMNVEV (reference sequence). The CDR3 runs to 15 residues. V lost 5 bases, J lost 5 bases, and 7 bases stayed unmatched.

This chain uses TRBV20-1 with TRBJ2-1; D assignment may be TRBD1 or TRBD2 (5 bases each). Trimming cost V 1 base and J 4 bases, with 11 bases left between them. The CDR3 is 14 amino acids. Per the germline V gene, CDR1 is DFQATT and CDR2 is SNEGSKA (reference sequence). CDR3 DNA: TGCAGTGCTAGAGCCCGGGGCCTATACAATGAGCAGTTCTTC. As protein: CSARARGLYNEQFF.

This clonotype was counted at least ten times. This chain joins TRBV20-1 and TRBJ2-1, with 13 bases matching TRBD2. Germline V gene lookup returns CDR1 DFQATT and CDR2 SNEGSKA (reference sequence). The length of the CDR3 is 14 residues. Trimming took 6 bases from V and 9 from J; bases not matched to a gene: 8. As DNA, the CDR3 is TGCAGTGCCGGGGGACTAGCGGGGAGAGGTGAGCAGTTCTTC. It translates to CSAGGLAGRGEQFF.

A few counts support this clonotype. The chain joins TRBV18 to TRBJ2-1; a weak D match, TRBD2 (5 bases). Per germline, CDR1 KGHSH and CDR2 LQKENI. The CDR3 is 17 residues long. The V end lost 0 bases, the J end lost 9 bases, and 21 bases lay between the germline ends. The DNA for the CDR3 is TGTGCCAGCTCACCACCTAATAGCGTCCCTGGGGAGTCTGAGCAGTTCTTC. This encodes CASSPPNSVPGESEQFF. Supplemented by reference TRBV18 and TRBJ2-1, the full variable domain reads NAGVMQNPRHLVRRRGQEARLRCSPMKGHSHVYWYRQLPEEGLKFMVYLQKENIIDESGMPKERFSAEFPKEGPSILRIQQVVRGDSAAYFCASSPPNSVPGESEQFFGPGTRLTVL.

The V call is TRBV29-1, the J call TRBJ1-3; D is ambiguous. This CDR3 is 13 amino acids long. V was shortened by 5 bases and J by 0 bases, with 8 bases between the two germline ends. Germline values: CDR1 SQVTM, CDR2 ANQGSEA. DNA for the CDR3: TGCAGCGTTTCTCGACACTCTGGAAACACCATATATTTT. Translating gives CSVSRHSGNTIYF.

The chain recombines TRBV9 with TRBJ2-3; tentative D call: TRBD2 (7 bases). V lost 4 bases and J lost 0, with 24 bases in between. The germline V gene has CDR1 SGDLS and CDR2 YYNGEE. CDR3 size: 19 residues. The CDR3 loop reads CASSPRGGVAASSTDTQYF. The DNA of the CDR3 is TGTGCCAGCAGCCCAAGAGGGGGGGTGGCAGCCTCTAGCACAGATACGCAGTATTTT.

This clonotype was found a few times. The chain joins TRBV12-3 or TRBV12-4 to TRBJ2-5, with 7 bases matching TRBD1. The CDR3 length is 13 residues. Germline trimming cut 10 bases from V and 2 bases from J; bases unmatched to any gene: 7. The CDR3 sequence: CATSLGQQETQYF. The CDR3 DNA is TGTGCCACCTCGCTGGGACAGCAAGAGACCCAGTACTTC.

There are a few counts of this clonotype. V gene TRBV6-1 combines with J gene TRBJ1-1; D is uncertain. This CDR3 spans 13 amino acids. Germline V gene lookup returns CDR1 MNHNS and CDR2 SASEGT. Deletions cut 6 bases from V and 1 base from J, with 9 bases between. CDR3 in DNA: TGTGCCAGCAGCCCCCAGCCGAACACTGAAGCTTTCTTT. Translation gives CASSPQPNTEAFF.

The sample holds many counts of this clonotype. The V call is TRBV9, the J call TRBJ2-6, with TRBD1 identical over 7 bases. Germline CDR1 is SGDLS and CDR2 is YYNGEE. This CDR3 is built from 17 residues. The V segment lost 0 bases and the J segment 0 bases; nucleotides outside the gene matches: 3. The CDR3 nucleotides are TGTGCCAGCAGCGTAGGGGACAGTCACTCTGGGGCCAACGTCCTGACTTTC. Amino acid sequence: CASSVGDSHSGANVLTF.

The rearrangement links TRBV5-8 to TRBJ2-1, with a tentative D call TRBD2 (5 bases). This CDR3 is 15 amino acids long. Germline V lookup: CDR1 SGHTS, CDR2 YDEGEE. V shed 0 bases and J shed 4 bases, with 11 bases lying between them. CDR3 DNA sequence: TGTGCCAGCAGCTTGGCTCTAGCTATGTACAATGAGCAGTTCTTC. Residues: CASSLALAMYNEQFF.

The sample holds many counts of this clonotype. The chain has TRBV13 and TRBJ1-1; D not resolved. The CDR3 spans 14 residues. V lost 5 bases to trimming and J lost 0 bases, with 10 bases between them. Looked up from germline, CDR1 is PRHDT and CDR2 is FYEKMQ (reference sequence). The DNA for the CDR3 is TGTGCCAGCAGCCGAAAGATCATGAACACTGAAGCTTTCTTT. It translates to CASSRKIMNTEAFF.

The chain has TRBV9 and TRBJ2-2, with unresolved D. Trimming took off 3 bases at V and 4 bases at J, with 13 bases between the two ends. The V gene's germline CDR1 is SGDLS and CDR2 YYNGEE. The CDR3 extends over 15 amino acids. CDR3 coding DNA: TGTGCCAGCAGCGGACGAGTGTGGGGCACCGGGGAGCTGTTTTTT. This codes for CASSGRVWGTGELFF.

This CDR3 is CASSYGNGLDYGYTF. The DNA of the CDR3 is TGTGCCAGCAGTTACGGTAATGGTTTGGACTATGGCTACACCTTC. The chain employs TRBV6-5 and TRBJ1-2; the D is unclear. This CDR3 comprises 15 residues. From germline, CDR1 is MNHEY and CDR2 SVGAGI. Trimming cost V 2 bases and J 3 bases, with 13 bases left between them.

This chain links TRBV7-9 with TRBJ2-1; TRBD2 agrees at 7 bases. The CDR3 runs to 15 residues. Germline V gene lookup returns CDR1 SEHNR and CDR2 FQNEAQ (reference sequence). V was pared by 3 bases and J by 7 bases, with 9 bases of the junction left unmatched. The chain's CDR3 is CASSFPTTSANEQFF. DNA for the CDR3: TGTGCCAGCAGCTTTCCCACCACTAGCGCGAATGAGCAGTTCTTC. Together with reference TRBV7-9 and TRBJ2-1, the CDR3 gives the full variable domain: DTGVSQNPRHKITKRGQNVTFRCDPISEHNRLYWYRQTLGQGPEFLTYFQNEAQLEKSRLLSDRFSAERPKGSFSTLEIQRTEQGDSAMYLCASSFPTTSANEQFFGPGTRLTVL.

This clonotype was seen repeatedly, ten times or more. The chain combines TRBV5-1 with TRBJ1-4, with D maybe TRBD1 (6 bases). Germline values: CDR1 SGHRS, CDR2 YFSETQ. The V end lost 2 bases, the J end lost 4 bases, and 9 bases lay between the germline ends. The CDR3 contains 14 residues. The DNA of the CDR3 is TGCGCCAGCAGCTTAGGGGGAGATAATGAAAAACTGTTTTTT. Translated: CASSLGGDNEKLFF.

This chain uses TRBV5-1 with TRBJ2-3, with D possibly called TRBD1 or TRBD2 (5 bases each). V was trimmed by 0 bases and J by 0 bases, leaving 29 bases between them. The CDR3 has 22 residues. CDR1 is SGHRS, CDR2 YFSETQ, per germline. This CDR3 is CASSLDPRAILWADWSTDTQYF. The CDR3 region has the DNA TGCGCCAGCAGCTTGGATCCCAGGGCAATTTTGTGGGCGGACTGGAGCACAGATACGCAGTATTTT. Based on the CDR3 plus reference TRBV5-1 and TRBJ2-3, the full variable domain is KAGVTQTPRYLIKTRGQQVTLSCSPISGHRSVSWYQQTPGQGLQFLFEYFSETQRNKGNFPGRFSGRQFSNSRSEMNVSTLELGDSALYLCASSLDPRAILWADWSTDTQYFGPGTRLTVL.

The rearrangement uses TRBV5-6 and TRBJ2-3, with D possibly matching TRBD2 (5 bases). The germline gives CDR1 SGHDT, CDR2 YYEEEE. With 2 bases removed from V and 1 base from J, the gap between germline ends came to 20 bases. The CDR3 has 18 amino acids. The CDR3 spells CASSFRAQLGYGTDTQYF. The CDR3 DNA is TGTGCCAGCAGCTTCCGGGCCCAACTAGGGTATGGCACAGATACGCAGTATTTT.

This clonotype was seen a handful of times. The rearrangement links TRBV20-1 to TRBJ1-1; no clear D gene. CDR3 length equals 14 residues. Germline V gives CDR1 DFQATT, CDR2 SNEGSKA (reference sequence). V shed 0 bases and J shed 2 bases, with 10 bases lying between them. CDR3 DNA sequence: TGCAGTGCTAGAGAATTCGGCCTCAACACTGAAGCTTTCTTT. Translating gives CSAREFGLNTEAFF.

This clonotype came up many times. V is TRBV29-1 and J is TRBJ2-7; 8 positions agree with TRBD1. Germline CDR1 SQVTM, CDR2 ANQGSEA. The CDR3 length is 14 residues. The junction had 14 bases not matched to a gene; V was cut back by 7 bases and J by 6 bases. As DNA, the CDR3 is TGCAGCGCCCTAAGCGCCGGACAGGGTCGCGAGCAGTACTTC. This gives the protein CSALSAGQGREQYF.

This clonotype was seen more than once but under ten times. The chain is built from TRBV20-1 and TRBJ2-3, with TRBD2 identical over 8 bases. This CDR3 has 14 residues. CDR1 is DFQATT, CDR2 SNEGSKA, per germline (reference sequence). The V gene end was trimmed by 5 bases and the J gene end by 3 bases; junction bases not matched to a gene: 7. CDR3 sequence reads: CSASRIAGTDTQYF. Here the CDR3 DNA reads TGCAGTGCTTCTAGGATAGCGGGAACAGATACGCAGTATTTT.

This clonotype was counted only a few times. The chain couples TRBV21-1 to TRBJ2-5; TRBD2, as called in the table, went unchecked against the DNA. TRBV21-1 has pseudogene status. This CDR3 region has 14 residues. CDR3 DNA sequence: TGTGCCAGCAGCTACTCCCGGACCGCGGAGACCCAGTACTTC. Translation: CASSYSRTAETQYF.

This clonotype has just a few counts. V gene TRBV5-4 combines with J gene TRBJ2-5; no firm D call. The CDR3 is 13 residues long. Per germline, CDR1 SGHNT and CDR2 YYREEE (reference sequence). Trimming pared 1 base from V and 2 bases from J, leaving 6 bases between. CDR3 region: CASSLNRQETQYF. CDR3 DNA sequence: TGTGCCAGCAGCTTGAATCGACAAGAGACCCAGTACTTC.

This clonotype was counted a few times. This chain connects TRBV6-1 to TRBJ2-2, with 9 positions matching TRBD1. Germline V gives CDR1 MNHNS, CDR2 SASEGT. Losses at the gene ends were 5 bases for V and 0 bases for J; bases not matched to a gene: 4. This CDR3 has 16 amino acids. The CDR3 DNA follows: TGTGCCAGCAGTCCCGGACAGGGGACGAACACCGGGGAGCTGTTTTTT. It codes for CASSPGQGTNTGELFF.

The chain carries TRBV5-1 and TRBJ2-5; TRBD2 matches 8 bases. Looked up from germline, CDR1 is SGHRS and CDR2 is YFSETQ. The CDR3 contains 15 residues. Trimming cost V 4 bases and J 2 bases; bases outside gene matches: 7. CDR3 sequence reads: CASSHSGTRQETQYF. CDR3 in DNA: TGCGCCAGCAGCCACTCCGGGACTAGACAAGAGACCCAGTACTTC.

In this sample, this clonotype turned up many times. The chain links TRBV20-1 to TRBJ2-7; 11 nucleotides line up with TRBD2. Germline CDR1 reads DFQATT; CDR2 reads SNEGSKA (reference sequence). The ends lost 3 bases at V and 6 bases at J; junction bases unmatched: 4. CDR3 length: 13 amino acids. This CDR3 is CSARASGRLEQYF. CDR3 DNA sequence: TGCAGTGCTAGGGCTAGCGGGAGGCTCGAGCAGTACTTC.

The genes are TRBV4-2 and TRBJ2-1; D is undetermined. Trimming pared 4 bases from V and 8 bases from J, leaving 6 bases between. The germline CDR1 and CDR2 sequences are LGHNA and YNFKEQ. The CDR3 loop spans 11 amino acids. In DNA form, the CDR3 reads TGTGCCAGCAGCCGAATGGATGAGCAGTTCTTC. Its protein is CASSRMDEQFF.